This T cell receptor (beta chain) was captured in a study of OX40 agonist ivuxolimab in advanced cancers. The wider study: Ivuxolimab, an antibody that agonizes OX40 (CD134), was administered to the patients. In this trial design, patients received ivuxolimab intravenously at 0.01 to 10 mg/kg every 2 weeks. Dose-escalation patients' cancers were hepatocellular carcinoma, melanoma, renal cell or head and neck cancer.

Study-wide points: There was clonal expansion of CD4+ and CD8+ blood T cells by week 6 at 0.1 to 3.0 mg/kg.

Assay: immunoSEQ multiplex PCR; the TCRdb copy retains only in-frame clones and omits some. The data hold over 75,000 clones, with roughly 88% observed a single time. This clone was found a few times. Antigen unknown. The CDR3 sequence is 13 residues long. The V segment lost 4 bases and the J segment 4 bases; nucleotides outside the gene matches: 3. Germline CDR1 and CDR2: MNHNS and SASEGT. The receptor comes from an adult with an advanced solid tumor such as melanoma, head and neck, liver or kidney cancer. This chain connects TRBV6-1 to TRBJ1-2; 7 bases are a match to TRBD1. The source was CD4+ or CD8+ T cells sorted from blood, collected in a trial of the OX40 agonist ivuxolimab. The CDR3 nucleotides are TGTGCCAGCAGTGTACAGGGGAGCTATGGCTACACCTTC. Its translation: CASSVQGSYGYTF.